This note documents a single T cell receptor (beta chain) sequence. Produced via immunoSEQ multiplex PCR; TCRdb's table is partial and in-frame only. The sample consists of 130,000 or so clones, 90% to 95% of them appearing once. The sample comes from a study of control samples from healthy donors and cancer patients. The junction had 9 bases not matched to a gene; V was cut back by 4 bases and J by 4 bases. The CDR3 loop spans 17 amino acids. Germline loops: CDR1 SGDLS, CDR2 YYNGEE. The chain uses TRBV9 and TRBJ2-3; TRBD2 agrees at 13 bases. The sequencing sample was made of PBMCs. This receptor was taken from a man between 60 and 75 years old with colorectal cancer. In nucleotides, the CDR3 is TGTGCCAGCAGCAGTACTAGCGGGGGGGCATGGGCAGATACGCAGTATTTT. Amino acids: CASSSTSGGAWADTQYF.